The 30 T cell receptor beta chains listed next were all sequenced from one sample in a study of blood T cell repertoires in COVID-19. This table comes from immunoSEQ multiplex PCR, and its TCRdb copy is limited to in-frame clones, with some not included. The table includes approximately 94,000 clones, around four fifths detected once. The sequencing sample was made of peripheral blood. These receptors all come from a woman aged 65 to 85 with acute or convalescent COVID-19.

The chain employs TRBV3-1 (or the pseudogene TRBV3-2) and TRBJ2-1; 15 bases map to TRBD2. After removal of 1 base from V and 4 bases from J, the junction contained 5 bases not matched to a gene. CDR1 and CDR2 (germline): LGHDT, YNNKEL (reference sequence). The CDR3 runs to 18 residues. For the CDR3, the DNA is TGTGCCAGCAGCCAAGCTGGACTAGCGGGGGGGTCGTACAATGAGCAGTTCTTC. It is translated as CASSQAGLAGGSYNEQFF.

This sequence joins TRBV13 and TRBJ1-2; a weak D match, TRBD1 (6 bases). CDR1 is PRHDT and CDR2 is FYEKMQ in the germline V gene (reference sequence). CDR3 size: 13 residues. Trimming stripped 6 bases from V and 4 bases from J, with 12 bases between. CDR3 bases: TGTGCCAGCAGGAACAGGGTCGGCTATGGCTACACCTTC. Protein sequence: CASRNRVGYGYTF.

The V and J genes are TRBV6-5 and TRBJ1-2; no reliable D call. The V gene lost 8 bases and the J gene lost 2 bases, with 9 bases spanning the gap. This CDR3 spans 12 amino acids. Germline loops: CDR1 MNHEY, CDR2 SVGAGI. The CDR3 DNA is TGTGCCAGCCTTCCAGAAAACTATGGCTACACCTTC. Translating it yields CASLPENYGYTF.

The chain uses TRBV30 and TRBJ1-2; TRBD1 matches 8 bases. Germline values: CDR1 GTSNPN, CDR2 SVGIG (reference sequence). The CDR3 is made up of 13 amino acids. After removal of 3 bases from V and 6 bases from J, the junction contained 6 bases not matched to a gene. The CDR3 DNA sequence: TGTGCCTGGAGATCGGCAGGGGGCCATGGCTACACCTTC. This gives the protein CAWRSAGGHGYTF.

The gene calls are TRBV5-1 and TRBJ1-1; TRBD1 matches at 8 bases. Germline CDR1 SGHRS, CDR2 YFSETQ. The CDR3 is 15 residues long. The V segment lost 3 bases and the J segment 0 bases; nucleotides outside the gene matches: 4. CDR3 sequence: CASSSGQGLNTEAFF. The DNA of the CDR3 is TGCGCCAGCAGCTCCGGACAGGGATTGAACACTGAAGCTTTCTTT.

V usage is TRBV7-9 and J usage is TRBJ1-3, with 8 bases that match TRBD1. The CDR3 contains 16 residues. Unmatched junction bases numbered 9, after V lost 5 bases and J lost 3 bases. From germline, CDR1 is SEHNR and CDR2 FQNEAQ (reference sequence). The CDR3 nucleotides read TGTGCCAGCAGCCCCGGGGGCAGGGGGCTTGGAAACACCATATATTTT. This translates into CASSPGGRGLGNTIYF.

The CDR3 loop is CASRIRFPGGREETQYF. The CDR3 bases are TGTGCCAGCAGGATTAGATTCCCCGGGGGGCGGGAGGAGACCCAGTACTTC. The chain uses TRBV7-8 and TRBJ2-5, with D perhaps TRBD2 (7 bases). CDR1 is SGHVS, CDR2 FQNEAQ, per germline. V was shortened by 6 bases and J by 5 bases, with 25 bases between the two germline ends. This CDR3 region has 17 residues.

The chain joins TRBV5-6 to TRBJ1-2; TRBD1 matches at 9 bases. With V trimmed by 3 bases and J by 8 bases, 8 bases remained unmatched. Germline-derived CDR1 and CDR2 are SGHDT and YYEEEE. CDR3 length: 14 residues. The CDR3 DNA is TGTGCCAGCAGCTCGGACAGGGGACATTGGGGCTACACCTTC. Residues: CASSSDRGHWGYTF.

The chain links TRBV19 to TRBJ2-3; weak D call: TRBD1 (5 bases). The germline V and J ends were trimmed by 1 base and 4 bases, with 9 bases remaining between them. Per the germline V gene, CDR1 is LNHDA and CDR2 is SQIVND (reference sequence). The CDR3 consists of 14 residues. The CDR3 DNA reads TGTGCCAGTAGTATAGGCAGGGCGGCAGATACGCAGTATTTT. Translated, it gives CASSIGRAADTQYF. Complete variable domain (other parts from reference TRBV19 and TRBJ2-3): DGGITQSPKYLFRKEGQNVTLSCEQNLNHDAMYWYRQDPGQGLRLIYYSQIVNDFQKGDIAEGYSVSREKKESFPLTVTSAQKNPTAFYLCASSIGRAADTQYFGPGTRLTVL.

The chain combines TRBV29-1 with TRBJ1-1; 9 bases are a match to TRBD1. V shed 6 bases, J shed 7 bases, and the junction held 6 bases outside the gene matches. This CDR3 has 12 residues. The germline CDR1 and CDR2 sequences are SQVTM and ANQGSEA. This chain's CDR3 is CSVGTGPDEAFF. CDR3 bases: TGCAGCGTGGGGACAGGGCCCGATGAAGCTTTCTTT.

This clone was counted once. The V and J genes are TRBV19 and TRBJ2-3; 9 bases agree with TRBD1. CDR1 and CDR2 (germline): LNHDA, SQIVND (reference sequence). V shed 7 bases, J shed 1 base, and the junction held 6 bases outside the gene matches. This CDR3 comprises 15 residues. DNA of the CDR3: TGTGCCAGTACCGGCCGGGACAGGGGCACAGATACGCAGTATTTT. Protein sequence: CASTGRDRGTDTQYF.

This chain uses TRBV6-6 with TRBJ1-1, with a weak D call TRBD1 (6 bases). Trimming removed 5 bases at V and 1 base at J, with 20 bases between. The germline V gene has CDR1 MNHNY and CDR2 SVGAGI (reference sequence). This CDR3 spans 17 amino acids. Here the CDR3 reads CASSPPNPGQKNTEAFF. CDR3 bases: TGTGCCAGCAGTCCTCCCAACCCGGGACAAAAGAACACTGAAGCTTTCTTT.

V gene TRBV10-3 combines with J gene TRBJ1-5; weak D call: TRBD1 (5 bases). Trimming pared 10 bases from V and 1 base from J, leaving 17 bases between. CDR3 size: 15 residues. Per the germline V gene, CDR1 is ENHRY and CDR2 is SYGVKD. CDR3 sequence (DNA): TGTGCCACCCAAGGGGAAGGGAGGAGCAATCAGCCCCAGCATTTT. As protein: CATQGEGRSNQPQHF.

V usage is TRBV7-2 and J usage is TRBJ1-6, with D hard to call. The CDR3 length is 13 residues. Germline CDR1 SGHTA, CDR2 FQGNSA. V was trimmed by 7 bases and J by 8 bases, leaving 12 bases between them. This CDR3 is CASTPSKDSPLHF. The CDR3, as DNA: TGTGCCAGCACCCCTAGTAAGGATTCACCCCTCCACTTT.

This sequence joins TRBV19 and TRBJ1-5, with 11 bases fitting TRBD1. CDR1 and CDR2 (germline): LNHDA, SQIVND (reference sequence). The CDR3 is made up of 16 amino acids. J lost 6 bases, V lost 5 bases, and 9 bases had no gene match. Here the CDR3 reads CASSSYSGTGGQPQHF. The CDR3 nucleotides are TGTGCCAGTAGTTCTTACTCCGGGACAGGGGGTCAGCCCCAGCATTTT.

V is TRBV10-3 and J is TRBJ2-1, with 7 bases fitting TRBD2. The CDR3 is made up of 14 amino acids. V trimming: 10 bases; J trimming: 10 bases; junction bases outside the gene matches: 16. CDR1 is ENHRY, CDR2 SYGVKD, per germline. CDR3: CATHRGERTEEQFF. The CDR3 nucleotides read TGTGCCACCCATCGGGGGGAGCGAACGGAGGAGCAGTTCTTC.

The chain carries TRBV9 and TRBJ1-1, with D possibly being TRBD1 (5 bases). CDR1 SGDLS and CDR2 YYNGEE come from the germline V gene. CDR3 length equals 15 residues. V was trimmed by 3 bases and J by 5 bases, leaving 17 bases between them. The DNA for the CDR3 is TGTGCCAGCAGCGCCGTTGGAGGCGGGGGAACTGAAGCTTTCTTT. Protein: CASSAVGGGGTEAFF.

By share, this clone counts as medium-sized. This sample also contains other DNA sequences that code for the same CDR3. The V gene is TRBV5-1, the J gene TRBJ1-1; 8 nucleotides line up with TRBD1. The germline V gene has CDR1 SGHRS and CDR2 YFSETQ. This CDR3 has 14 amino acids. With V trimmed by 0 bases and J by 5 bases, 3 bases remained unmatched. CDR3 nucleotide sequence: TGCGCCAGCAGCTTGGCAGGGGGCTATACTGAAGCTTTCTTT. Its translation: CASSLAGGYTEAFF. The full variable domain, in which reference TRBV5-1 and TRBJ1-1 provide the parts outside the CDR3, is KAGVTQTPRYLIKTRGQQVTLSCSPISGHRSVSWYQQTPGQGLQFLFEYFSETQRNKGNFPGRFSGRQFSNSRSEMNVSTLELGDSALYLCASSLAGGYTEAFFGQGTRLTVV.

The chain joins TRBV10-3 to TRBJ2-1; TRBD1 agrees at 12 bases. The CDR3 loop spans 17 amino acids. Germline lookup yields CDR1 ENHRY and CDR2 SYGVKD. V gave up 4 bases and J gave up 1 base; unmatched junction bases: 5. The CDR3 region has the DNA TGTGCCATCAGTGCCGGGACAGGGGGCTCTTCCTACAATGAGCAGTTCTTC. Translation gives CAISAGTGGSSYNEQFF.

The chain uses TRBV7-3 and TRBJ2-1; TRBD2 agrees at 13 bases. With 5 bases clipped from V and 7 bases from J, the junction kept 5 bases outside the gene matches. CDR3 length: 15 residues. Germline CDR1 reads SGHTA; CDR2 reads FQGTGA. As DNA, the CDR3 is TGTGCCAGCAGCGTCGGGACTAGCGGGGAAAATGAGCAGTTCTTC. Protein product: CASSVGTSGENEQFF.

The chain joins TRBV18 to TRBJ2-7, with D possibly matching TRBD1 (6 bases). Germline V lookup: CDR1 KGHSH, CDR2 LQKENI. The CDR3 consists of 15 residues. Trimming removed 5 bases from V and 3 bases from J, with 17 bases in between. CDR3 coding DNA: TGTGCCAGCTCAGATAAACAGGGAGTCAGCTACGAGCAGTACGTC. The encoded protein is CASSDKQGVSYEQYV.

This clone has only one observation. The gene calls are TRBV9 and TRBJ2-3; D is undetermined. Germline V gives CDR1 SGDLS, CDR2 YYNGEE. This CDR3 is 14 amino acids long. The V end was cut by 0 bases, the J end by 5 bases, with 10 bases between. The CDR3 protein is CASSVATERDTQYF. Here the CDR3 DNA reads TGTGCCAGCAGCGTAGCGACGGAGAGAGATACGCAGTATTTT.

The gene calls are TRBV5-1 and TRBJ1-2; 9 nucleotides match TRBD1. Germline CDR1 is SGHRS and CDR2 is YFSETQ. Trimming cost V 0 bases and J 3 bases; bases outside gene matches: 0. There are 14 residues in the CDR3. This CDR3 reads CASSLGDRDYGYTF. For the CDR3, the DNA is TGCGCCAGCAGCTTGGGGGACAGGGACTATGGCTACACCTTC.

This chain connects TRBV2 to TRBJ2-3, with D perhaps matching TRBD1 (7 bases). CDR3 size: 13 residues. V was trimmed by 7 bases and J by 4 bases, leaving 12 bases between them. CDR1 is SNHLY and CDR2 is FYNNEI in the germline V gene. For the CDR3, the DNA is TGTGCCAGCAACAGGGGAGGCGCAGATACGCAGTATTTT. Residues: CASNRGGADTQYF.

This chain uses TRBV27 with TRBJ1-1; maybe TRBD1 (5 bases). The CDR3 has 13 residues. CDR1 and CDR2 from the germline V gene are MNHEY and SMNVEV (reference sequence). The V end lost 2 bases, the J end lost 5 bases, and 9 bases lay between the germline ends. This chain's CDR3 is CASSLPGLTEAFF. CDR3 DNA sequence: TGTGCCAGCAGTTTACCAGGGCTAACTGAAGCTTTCTTT.

The rearrangement links TRBV10-3 to TRBJ1-1; D is undetermined. Germline loops: CDR1 ENHRY, CDR2 SYGVKD. The CDR3 has 13 residues. V lost 7 bases and J lost 1, with 10 bases in between. The CDR3 DNA is TGTGCCATCAATGGGGAGTCGAACACTGAAGCTTTCTTT. Translating gives CAINGESNTEAFF.

The chain is built from TRBV28 and TRBJ2-2; D is perhaps TRBD2 (6 bases). Trimming took 7 bases from V and 1 from J, leaving 10 bases between them. Germline CDR1 reads MDHEN; CDR2 reads SYDVKM. The CDR3 is 14 amino acids. The CDR3 DNA reads TGTGCCAGCAATAGCGGACTGAACACCGGGGAGCTGTTTTTT. Translated, it gives CASNSGLNTGELFF.

The V and J genes are TRBV7-2 and TRBJ2-2; possible D gene TRBD2, 6 bases. CDR1 SGHTA and CDR2 FQGNSA come from the germline V gene. V lost 1 base and J 6 bases, leaving 12 bases between the germline ends. The CDR3 is 15 residues long. The DNA for the CDR3 is TGTGCCAGCAGCTTAGTAGGAGTAGCGGCCGGGGAGCTGTTTTTT. As protein: CASSLVGVAAGELFF. Full variable domain (missing parts from reference TRBV7-2 and TRBJ2-2): GAGVSQSPSNKVTEKGKDVELRCDPISGHTALYWYRQSLGQGLEFLIYFQGNSAPDKSGLPSDRFSAERTGGSVSTLTIQRTQQEDSAVYLCASSLVGVAAGELFFGEGSRLTVL.

The chain joins TRBV5-8 to TRBJ1-1; no reliable D call. The CDR3 totals 15 residues. The V end lost 3 bases, the J end lost 0 bases, and 12 bases lay between the germline ends. From germline, CDR1 is SGHTS and CDR2 YDEGEE. The CDR3 DNA is TGTGCCAGCAGCTCCCCGGACGGGATGAACACTGAAGCTTTCTTT. It translates to CASSSPDGMNTEAFF.

J is TRBJ1-3 and V is TRBV5-8; D ambiguous. The CDR3 is 16 residues long. The germline CDR1 and CDR2 sequences are SGHTS and YDEGEE. V lost 2 bases and J 0 bases, leaving 12 bases between the germline ends. DNA of the CDR3: TGTGCCAGCAGCTTCAACGTGGCAAGCTCTGGAAACACCATATATTTT. Its protein is CASSFNVASSGNTIYF.